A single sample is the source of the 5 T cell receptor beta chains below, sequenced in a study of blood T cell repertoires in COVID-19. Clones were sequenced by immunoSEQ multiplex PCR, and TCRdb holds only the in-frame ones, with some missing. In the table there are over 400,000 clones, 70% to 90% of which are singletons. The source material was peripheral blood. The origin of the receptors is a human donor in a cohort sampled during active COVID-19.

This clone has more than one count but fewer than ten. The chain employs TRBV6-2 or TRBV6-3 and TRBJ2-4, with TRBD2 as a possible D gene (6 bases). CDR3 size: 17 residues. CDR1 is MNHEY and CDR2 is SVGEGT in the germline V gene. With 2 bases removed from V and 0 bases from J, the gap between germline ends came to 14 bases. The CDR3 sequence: CASSYDGGPLAKNIQYF. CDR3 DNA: TGTGCCAGCAGTTACGACGGGGGACCGTTAGCCAAAAACATTCAGTACTTC.

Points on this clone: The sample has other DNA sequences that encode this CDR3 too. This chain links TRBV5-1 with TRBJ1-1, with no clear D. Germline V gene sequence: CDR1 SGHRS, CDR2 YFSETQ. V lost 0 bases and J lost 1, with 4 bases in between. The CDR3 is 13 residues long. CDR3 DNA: TGCGCCAGCAGCTTGGCACAGAACACTGAAGCTTTCTTT. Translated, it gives CASSLAQNTEAFF. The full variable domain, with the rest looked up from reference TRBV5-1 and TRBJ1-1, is KAGVTQTPRYLIKTRGQQVTLSCSPISGHRSVSWYQQTPGQGLQFLFEYFSETQRNKGNFPGRFSGRQFSNSRSEMNVSTLELGDSALYLCASSLAQNTEAFFGQGTRLTVV.

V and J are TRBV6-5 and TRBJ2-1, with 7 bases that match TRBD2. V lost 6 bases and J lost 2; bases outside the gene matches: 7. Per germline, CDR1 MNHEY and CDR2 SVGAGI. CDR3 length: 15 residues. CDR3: CASRPPGGPYNEQFF. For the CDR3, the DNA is TGTGCCAGCAGACCGCCGGGGGGTCCCTACAATGAGCAGTTCTTC.

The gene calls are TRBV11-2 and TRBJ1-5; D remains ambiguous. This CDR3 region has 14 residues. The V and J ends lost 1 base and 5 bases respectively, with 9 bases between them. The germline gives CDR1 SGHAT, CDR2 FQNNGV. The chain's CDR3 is CASSLGTNYQPQHF. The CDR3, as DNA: TGTGCCAGCAGCTTAGGTACAAATTATCAGCCCCAGCATTTT.

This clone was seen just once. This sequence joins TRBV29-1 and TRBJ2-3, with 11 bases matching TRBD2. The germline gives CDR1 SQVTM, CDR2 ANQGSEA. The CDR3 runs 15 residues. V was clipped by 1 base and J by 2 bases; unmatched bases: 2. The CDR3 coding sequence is TGCAGCGTTGAAGGACTAGCGGGGACCACAGATACGCAGTATTTT. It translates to CSVEGLAGTTDTQYF.